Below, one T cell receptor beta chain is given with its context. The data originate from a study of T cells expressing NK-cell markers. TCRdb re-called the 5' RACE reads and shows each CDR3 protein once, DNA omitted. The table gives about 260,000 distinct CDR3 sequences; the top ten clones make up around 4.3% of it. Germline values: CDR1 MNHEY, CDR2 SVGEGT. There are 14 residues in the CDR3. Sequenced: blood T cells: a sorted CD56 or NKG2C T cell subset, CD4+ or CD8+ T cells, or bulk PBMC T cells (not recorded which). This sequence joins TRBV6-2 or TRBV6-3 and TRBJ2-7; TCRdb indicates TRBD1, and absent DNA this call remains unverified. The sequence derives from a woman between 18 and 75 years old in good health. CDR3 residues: CASRIRDGPYEQYF.